A single sample gave rise to the 10 T cell receptor beta chains below, sequenced in a study of control samples from healthy donors and cancer patients. Clones were read by immunoSEQ multiplex PCR, and TCRdb kept only the in-frame ones, dropping some. The sample has around 99,000 clones, about nine tenths seen once. Material: blood. The receptors shown here come from a human donor in good health. The donor label of this sample is uncertain.

The chain couples TRBV3-1 (or the pseudogene TRBV3-2) to TRBJ2-2; D perhaps matches TRBD1 (5 bases). The V end was cut by 4 bases, the J end by 7 bases, with 13 bases between. The CDR3 totals 14 residues. Germline CDR1 reads LGHDT; CDR2 reads YNNKEL (reference sequence). DNA of the CDR3: TGTGCCAGCAGCCTGAGGCAGGGTATCGGGGAGCTGTTTTTT. This sequence encodes CASSLRQGIGELFF.

The chain has TRBV9 and TRBJ2-2, with D hard to call. Germline values: CDR1 SGDLS, CDR2 YYNGEE. The V end lost 0 bases, the J end lost 6 bases, and 0 bases lay between the germline ends. This CDR3 region has 11 residues. The CDR3 sequence: CASSVAGELFF. The CDR3 DNA follows: TGTGCCAGCAGCGTAGCCGGGGAGCTGTTTTTT.

The rearrangement links TRBV10-3 to TRBJ2-2, with a possible D match to TRBD2 (7 bases). Deletions cut 2 bases from V and 0 bases from J, with 10 bases between. Germline V gives CDR1 ENHRY, CDR2 SYGVKD. This CDR3 has 16 residues. The chain's CDR3 is CAISEGGAANTGELFF. The CDR3 nucleotides read TGTGCCATCAGTGAGGGGGGGGCTGCGAACACCGGGGAGCTGTTTTTT.

V usage is TRBV18 and J usage is TRBJ2-1, with 10 bases fitting TRBD1. The CDR3 loop spans 17 amino acids. J gave up 3 bases and V 3 bases, and 8 bases lay outside the gene matches. Germline CDR1 and CDR2: KGHSH and LQKENI. The CDR3 nucleotides read TGTGCCAGCTCACCGCGATGGGGGACAGGGGTCTACAATGAGCAGTTCTTC. Translating it yields CASSPRWGTGVYNEQFF.

The chain has TRBV3-1 (or the pseudogene TRBV3-2) and TRBJ2-2; 9 positions match TRBD1. This CDR3 is built from 15 residues. The V and J ends lost 4 bases and 7 bases, in that order; junction bases with no gene match: 7. Germline lookup yields CDR1 LGHDT and CDR2 YNNKEL (reference sequence). The CDR3 here is CASSLQGQGIGELFF. The CDR3 DNA reads as TGTGCCAGCAGCCTCCAGGGACAGGGAATCGGGGAGCTGTTTTTT.

The CDR3 bases are TGTGCCAGCAGCTCAGACCACGTCGGGGACAGGGGGCTCAATCAGCCCCAGCATTTT. It codes for CASSSDHVGDRGLNQPQHF. The V call is TRBV11-3, the J call TRBJ1-5; 12 bases agree with TRBD1. The trim removed 4 bases at V and 3 bases at J, leaving 13 bases unmatched. There are 19 residues in the CDR3. Germline V gene sequence: CDR1 SGHNT, CDR2 YENEEA.

The genes are TRBV24-1 and TRBJ2-1; tentatively, D is TRBD1 or TRBD2 (6 bases each). The CDR3 spans 13 residues. The germline V gene has CDR1 KGHDR and CDR2 SFDVKD. Trimming left V 5 bases short and J 9 bases short, with 13 bases between. CDR3 amino acids: CATSVEGGGEQFF. DNA for the CDR3: TGTGCCACCAGTGTTGAAGGGGGAGGTGAGCAGTTCTTC.

The chain employs TRBV7-8 and TRBJ1-5; D is undetermined. This CDR3 contains 15 residues. Deletions cut 2 bases from V and 3 bases from J, with 11 bases between. CDR1 is SGHVS, CDR2 FQNEAQ, per germline. In DNA, the CDR3 is TGTGCCAGCAGCTTATTTCTTGGGGTCAATCAGCCCCAGCATTTT. It codes for CASSLFLGVNQPQHF.

The rearrangement uses TRBV15 and TRBJ1-1; 8 bases are a match to TRBD1. V lost 3 bases, J lost 0 bases, and 6 bases stayed unmatched. CDR1 LNHNV and CDR2 YYDKDF come from the germline V gene (reference sequence). The CDR3 covers 16 residues. The CDR3 protein is CATSSLRGLVNTEAFF. In DNA form, the CDR3 reads TGTGCCACCAGCAGTCTCAGGGGGCTCGTGAACACTGAAGCTTTCTTT.

This clone was seen a handful of times. The chain links TRBV5-4 to TRBJ1-1; D unresolved. V gave up 0 bases and J gave up 6 bases, with 12 bases separating them. CDR3 size: 14 residues. Germline CDR1 reads SGHNT; CDR2 reads YYREEE (reference sequence). The CDR3 loop is CASSLGDLYAEAFF. The CDR3 coding sequence is TGTGCCAGCAGCTTGGGGGATTTATACGCTGAAGCTTTCTTT.